Below are 15 T cell receptor beta chains sequenced from a single sample in a study of blood T cell repertoires in COVID-19. Method: immunoSEQ multiplex PCR; TCRdb's copy keeps in-frame clones and lacks some. The table records 150,000 to 200,000 clones, around nine tenths of them present only once. The specimen was peripheral blood. These receptors all stem from a woman aged 70-85 years with COVID-19, enrolled during active disease.

This chain connects TRBV5-1 to TRBJ1-4; 7 bases fit TRBD1. The CDR3 length is 17 residues. Losses at the gene ends were 4 bases for V and 7 bases for J; bases not matched to a gene: 16. The germline CDR1 and CDR2 sequences are SGHRS and YFSETQ. DNA for the CDR3: TGCGCCAGCAGCGGGGGTACAGGGGAGTCGTTAGGTGAAAAACTGTTTTTT. This translates into CASSGGTGESLGEKLFF. The full variable domain, rest sourced from reference TRBV5-1 and TRBJ1-4, is KAGVTQTPRYLIKTRGQQVTLSCSPISGHRSVSWYQQTPGQGLQFLFEYFSETQRNKGNFPGRFSGRQFSNSRSEMNVSTLELGDSALYLCASSGGTGESLGEKLFFGSGTQLSVL.

The chain couples TRBV19 to TRBJ2-1; D gene unclear. This CDR3 region has 12 residues. The V gene's germline CDR1 is LNHDA and CDR2 SQIVND (reference sequence). Trimming removed 4 bases from V and 9 bases from J, with 10 bases in between. The CDR3 is CASSKTGFEQFF. DNA for the CDR3: TGTGCCAGTAGTAAGACCGGGTTTGAGCAGTTCTTC. Variable domain in full (rest from reference TRBV19 and TRBJ2-1): DGGITQSPKYLFRKEGQNVTLSCEQNLNHDAMYWYRQDPGQGLRLIYYSQIVNDFQKGDIAEGYSVSREKKESFPLTVTSAQKNPTAFYLCASSKTGFEQFFGPGTRLTVL.

About this clone: In the same sample, other DNA sequences code for this CDR3. The chain carries TRBV7-2 and TRBJ2-7, with 8 bases aligning to TRBD1. The germline V gene encodes CDR1 SGHTA and CDR2 FQGNSA. The CDR3 sequence is 14 residues long. Trimming took 3 bases from V and 4 from J; bases not matched to a gene: 5. The CDR3 region has the DNA TGTGCCAGCAGCTTCGGACAGGGTTGGTACGAGCAGTACTTC. Residues: CASSFGQGWYEQYF.

This rearrangement joins TRBV5-1 to TRBJ2-7, with D hard to call. This CDR3 is built from 14 residues. Trimming took off 0 bases at V and 0 bases at J, with 7 bases between the two ends. Germline loops: CDR1 SGHRS, CDR2 YFSETQ. CDR3 loop: CASSLASSSYEQYF. CDR3 coding DNA: TGCGCCAGCAGCTTGGCTAGTAGCTCCTACGAGCAGTACTTC. Using reference TRBV5-1 and TRBJ2-7 for the parts outside the CDR3, the full variable domain is KAGVTQTPRYLIKTRGQQVTLSCSPISGHRSVSWYQQTPGQGLQFLFEYFSETQRNKGNFPGRFSGRQFSNSRSEMNVSTLELGDSALYLCASSLASSSYEQYFGPGTRLTVT.

The chain uses TRBV28 and TRBJ1-2, with D unclear. CDR3 length: 12 amino acids. The germline V gene has CDR1 MDHEN and CDR2 SYDVKM. Trimming left V 3 bases short and J 4 bases short, with 6 bases between. Here the CDR3 DNA reads TGTGCCAGCAGTTTTACAGCCTATGGCTACACCTTC. Translated, it gives CASSFTAYGYTF.

This rearrangement joins TRBV30 to TRBJ1-4; 7 nucleotides align to TRBD1. This CDR3 is 14 amino acids long. Trimming at V came to 2 bases and at J to 4 bases, leaving 4 bases not matched to a gene. Germline V gene sequence: CDR1 GTSNPN, CDR2 SVGIG (reference sequence). The DNA for the CDR3 is TGTGCCTGGAGTACCGGGACAGTTAATGAAAAACTGTTTTTT. It encodes CAWSTGTVNEKLFF.

V usage is TRBV6-5 and J usage is TRBJ1-3, with no clear D. Trimming took off 0 bases at V and 4 bases at J, with 10 bases between the two ends. There are 15 residues in the CDR3. The germline V gene has CDR1 MNHEY and CDR2 SVGAGI. CDR3 sequence reads: CASSYSMEYGNTIYF. The CDR3 bases are TGTGCCAGCAGTTACTCTATGGAGTACGGAAACACCATATATTTT.

The V and J genes are TRBV29-1 and TRBJ1-1; tentative D call: TRBD1 (6 bases). The germline V gene encodes CDR1 SQVTM and CDR2 ANQGSEA. The germline V and J ends were trimmed by 3 bases and 5 bases, with 13 bases remaining between them. This CDR3 has 13 amino acids. In DNA form, the CDR3 reads TGCAGCGTTGATGGGGGGGCAGGGACTGAAGCTTTCTTT. Translating gives CSVDGGAGTEAFF. Combining the CDR3 with reference TRBV29-1 and TRBJ1-1 gives the whole variable domain SAVISQKPSRDICQRGTSLTIQCQVDSQVTMMFWYRQQPGQSLTLIATANQGSEATYESGFVIDKFPISRPNLTFSTLTVSNMSPEDSSIYLCSVDGGAGTEAFFGQGTRLTVV.

The V and J genes are TRBV5-4 and TRBJ2-7; 14 nucleotides agree with TRBD2. The CDR3 is made up of 17 amino acids. The trim removed 4 bases at V and 4 bases at J, leaving 10 bases unmatched. Germline V gene data show CDR1 as SGHNT and CDR2 as YYREEE (reference sequence). CDR3 sequence (DNA): TGTGCCAGCAGCATTTCGGGACTAGCGGGAGAAAAGTACGAGCAGTACTTC. Translating it yields CASSISGLAGEKYEQYF.

This clone has only one observation. The chain carries TRBV7-2 and TRBJ2-5; 7 nucleotides line up with TRBD2. Looked up from germline, CDR1 is SGHTA and CDR2 is FQGNSA. After removal of 5 bases from V and 5 bases from J, the junction contained 8 bases not matched to a gene. The CDR3 extends over 14 amino acids. The CDR3 sequence: CASSKLAPGETQYF. CDR3 bases: TGTGCCAGCAGCAAACTAGCGCCGGGGGAGACCCAGTACTTC.

The sample holds one count of this clone. The gene calls are TRBV28 and TRBJ1-4; D is perhaps TRBD1 (5 bases). The V end was cut by 6 bases, the J end by 2 bases, with 16 bases between. The CDR3 runs 16 residues. Germline V CDR1 and CDR2: MDHEN, SYDVKM. The CDR3 here is CASSSAEGFTNEKLFF. CDR3 bases: TGTGCCAGCAGCTCCGCGGAGGGGTTCACTAATGAAAAACTGTTTTTT.

J is TRBJ2-2 and V is TRBV4-2, with 10 bases lining up with TRBD2. This CDR3 contains 16 residues. J was trimmed by 4 bases and V by 3 bases; bases with no gene match: 5. The germline V gene has CDR1 LGHNA and CDR2 YNFKEQ. CDR3 loop: CASSHTSGRVTGELFF. The CDR3 nucleotides read TGTGCCAGCAGCCATACGAGCGGGAGGGTCACCGGGGAGCTGTTTTTT.

This chain links TRBV5-1 with TRBJ2-7; 7 positions agree with TRBD2. V was pared by 2 bases and J by 0 bases, with 14 bases of the junction left unmatched. Germline V gives CDR1 SGHRS, CDR2 YFSETQ. This CDR3 has 18 amino acids. CDR3 nucleotide sequence: TGCGCCAGCAGCTTTTCGGTTGGTACTAGCGTCCTCTCCTACGAGCAGTACTTC. Protein sequence: CASSFSVGTSVLSYEQYF.

This clone was counted a few times. CDR3 sequence: CSVGVQENTEAFF. The CDR3 DNA reads as TGCAGCGTTGGGGTACAGGAGAACACTGAAGCTTTCTTT. The chain has TRBV29-1 and TRBJ1-1; perhaps TRBD1 as D (5 bases). This CDR3 has 13 amino acids. Germline V gene sequence: CDR1 SQVTM, CDR2 ANQGSEA. Trimming took off 4 bases at V and 1 base at J, with 10 bases between the two ends.

With regard to this clone: Different DNA sequences within this sample yield the same CDR3. The J gene is TRBJ1-2, the V gene TRBV28; no definite D call. Germline loops: CDR1 MDHEN, CDR2 SYDVKM. Trimming took 6 bases from V and 2 from J, leaving 4 bases between them. The CDR3 runs 11 residues. The CDR3 region is CASSSNYGYTF. As DNA, the CDR3 is TGTGCCAGCAGCTCCAACTATGGCTACACCTTC.